The present T cell receptor (beta chain) was sequenced within a study of post-analysis software for immune sequencing data (dated by TCRdb to between 2015 and 2017). The study in broad terms: Disease courses on record covered relapsing-remitting, secondary progressive and progressive-relapsing multiple sclerosis, though some patients had no subtype annotation. The multiple sclerosis patient repertoires were compared with more than 9 previously published healthy control repertoires from donors aged roughly 6 to 27 years. A subset of samples was prepared in parallel using single-end sample barcoding, then pooled and co-amplified after Illumina adapter ligation.

On the study overall, not on this receptor specifically: The multiple sclerosis patient group was slightly younger than the control group. Strong co-clustering of samples prepared in the same batch was shown by direct clustering with F measure, prompting a batch-effect correction. Multiple sclerosis patients had significantly lower normalized Chao1 diversity than controls, a result that suggests substantial peripheral T-cell clonal expansion. A handful of TRBV segments, including TRBV5-6, TRBV5-1 and TRBV20-1, were significantly more frequent in patients than controls.

TCR beta repertoires were profiled from peripheral blood of roughly 13 young patients with multiple sclerosis to demonstrate the VDJtools post-analysis software. Multiple sclerosis patients were children and adolescents aged roughly 6 to 17 years. The CDR3 has 14 amino acids, counting the end cysteine and phenylalanine. Just CDR3 DNA is preserved here, 42 bases in frame from base 1. CDR1 SGHRS and CDR2 YFSETQ are derived from the germline V gene. In regard to this clonotype: Its antigen remains undetermined. No clone much larger than this one lies a single base away; base qualities are absent.

Library generation was performed with PCR. TCRdb shows the sequencer as Illumina HiSeq 2500. To reduce PCR and sequencing biases, unique molecular identifiers were incorporated into the TCR beta cDNA libraries. Per 1 to 10 million input T cells, around 500,000 cDNA molecules were obtained, such that each molecule approximated one T cell. The same protocol used for the earlier healthy control dataset was applied to prepare and sequence the patient libraries. Samples belonging to the same batch were prepared together, multiplexed and sequenced on a shared HiSeq lane. In the original analysis: Raw barcoded reads were processed with MIGEC, discarding single-read molecular identifier groups before consensus assembly and CDR3 extraction. Clonotype tables were post-analysed with VDJtools, and diversity was normalized by down-sampling all datasets to the smallest sample size. In repertoire overlap clustering, CDR3 amino acid sequences, but not nucleotide sequences, were matched to correct batch-related cross-sample contamination. The raw public reads went through TCRdb reprocessing: fastp at Q25, MiXCR clone calling, in-frame beta chains kept. Identical CDR3 proteins give one entry, which carries the most common genes and DNA. What appears here as the V and J calls and clone size reflects TCRdb's work, not the paper's. Present in this sample are roughly 600,000 distinct CDR3 sequences, around 47% of which were seen just once. The ten largest clones add up to about 1.5% of the sample.

The clonotype originates from a girl between 10 and 17 years old with multiple sclerosis. The V and J segments used are TRBV5-1 and TRBJ2-1; 10 central nucleotides agree with TRBD1. The tail of the sequence fits TRBJ2-7 better, so the J call may be wrong. The sequenced material came from blood. The CDR3 reads CASSSGDRGYEQYF. The nucleotides are TGCGCCAGCAGCTCTGGGGACAGGGGCTACGAGCAGTACTTC.